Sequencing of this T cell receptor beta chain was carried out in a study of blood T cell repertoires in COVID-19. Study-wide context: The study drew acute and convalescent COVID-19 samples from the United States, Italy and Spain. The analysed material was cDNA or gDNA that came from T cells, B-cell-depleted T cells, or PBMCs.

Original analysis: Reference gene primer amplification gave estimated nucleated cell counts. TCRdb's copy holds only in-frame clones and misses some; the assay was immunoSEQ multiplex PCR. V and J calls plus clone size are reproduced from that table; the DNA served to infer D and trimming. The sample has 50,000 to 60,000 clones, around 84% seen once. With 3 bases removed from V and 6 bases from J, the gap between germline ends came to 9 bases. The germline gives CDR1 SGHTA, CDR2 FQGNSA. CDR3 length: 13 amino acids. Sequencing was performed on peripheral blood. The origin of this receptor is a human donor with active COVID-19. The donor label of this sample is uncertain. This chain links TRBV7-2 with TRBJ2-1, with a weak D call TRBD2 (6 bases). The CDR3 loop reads CASSFRGSNEQFF. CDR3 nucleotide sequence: TGTGCCAGCAGCTTTCGGGGGAGCAATGAGCAGTTCTTC.